This entry is about one T cell receptor beta chain. The antigen is undetermined. V shed 1 base, J shed 1 base, and the junction held 2 bases outside the gene matches. In germline, CDR1 is SGHDT, CDR2 YYEEEE. The CDR3 extends over 15 amino acids. Measured with immunoSEQ multiplex PCR; TCRdb has only the in-frame clones, and not every one. The repertoire holds roughly 41,000 clones, with about 83% as singletons. These data come from a study of lymphopenia after photon versus proton radiotherapy. General study results and limits: After the lymphocyte nadir, photon-treated repertoires showed oligoclonal expansion, especially of CD8+ Temra cells. Survival link was tested only in deceased patients; proton benefit remains a possibility. Photon-treated patients lost naive T cells and TCR diversity; proton-treated stayed stable.

V and J are TRBV5-6 and TRBJ2-5; 9 positions agree with TRBD2. The sequence came from a man over 45 with gastric cancer. This material consisted of peripheral blood, taken from a patient treated with photon-based radiotherapy. CDR3 residues: CASSLLAGSQETQYF. The CDR3 DNA sequence: TGTGCCAGCAGCTTGCTAGCGGGGTCCCAAGAGACCCAGTACTTC.